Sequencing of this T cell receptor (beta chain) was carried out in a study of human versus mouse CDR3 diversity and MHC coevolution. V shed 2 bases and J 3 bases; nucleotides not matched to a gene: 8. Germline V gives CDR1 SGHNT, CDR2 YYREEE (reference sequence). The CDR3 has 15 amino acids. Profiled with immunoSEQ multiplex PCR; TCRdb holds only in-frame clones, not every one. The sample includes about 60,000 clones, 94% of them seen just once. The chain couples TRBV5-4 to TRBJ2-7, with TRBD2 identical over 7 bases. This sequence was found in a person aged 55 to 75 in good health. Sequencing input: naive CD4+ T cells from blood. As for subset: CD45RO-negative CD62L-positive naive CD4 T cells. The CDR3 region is CASSFSSGTIYEQYF. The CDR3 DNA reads TGTGCCAGCAGCTTCTCCAGCGGGACTATCTACGAGCAGTACTTC.